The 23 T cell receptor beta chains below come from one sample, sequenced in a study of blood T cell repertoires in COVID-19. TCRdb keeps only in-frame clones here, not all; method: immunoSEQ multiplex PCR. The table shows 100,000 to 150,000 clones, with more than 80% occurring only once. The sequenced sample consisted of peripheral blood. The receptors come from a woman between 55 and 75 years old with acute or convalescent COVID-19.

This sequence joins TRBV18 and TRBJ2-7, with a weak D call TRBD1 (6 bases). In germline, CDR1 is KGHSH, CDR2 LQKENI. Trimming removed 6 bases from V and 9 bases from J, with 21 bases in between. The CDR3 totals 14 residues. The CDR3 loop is CASSEGVDFAMQYV. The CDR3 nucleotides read TGTGCCAGCTCCGAGGGGGTAGACTTCGCGATGCAGTACGTC.

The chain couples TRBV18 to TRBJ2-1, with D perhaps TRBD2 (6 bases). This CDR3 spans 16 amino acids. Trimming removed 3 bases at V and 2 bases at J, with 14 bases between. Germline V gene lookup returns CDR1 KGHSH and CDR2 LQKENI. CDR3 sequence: CASSPGLQVAYNEQFF. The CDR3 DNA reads TGTGCCAGCTCACCGGGACTCCAAGTAGCCTACAATGAGCAGTTCTTC.

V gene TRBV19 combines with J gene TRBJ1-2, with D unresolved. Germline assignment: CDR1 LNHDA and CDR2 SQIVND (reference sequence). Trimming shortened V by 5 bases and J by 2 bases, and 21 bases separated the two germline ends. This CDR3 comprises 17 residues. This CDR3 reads CASSAILSLGANYGYTF. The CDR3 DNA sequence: TGTGCCAGTAGTGCAATCCTTTCCCTAGGAGCGAACTATGGCTACACCTTC.

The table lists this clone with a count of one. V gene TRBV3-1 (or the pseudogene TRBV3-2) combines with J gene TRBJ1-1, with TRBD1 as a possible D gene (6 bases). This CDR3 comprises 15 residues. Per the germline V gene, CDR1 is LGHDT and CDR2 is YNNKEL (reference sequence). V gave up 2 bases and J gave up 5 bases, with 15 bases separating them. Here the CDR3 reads CASSQNQGLGTEAFF. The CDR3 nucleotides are TGTGCCAGCAGCCAAAATCAGGGGCTGGGGACTGAAGCTTTCTTT.

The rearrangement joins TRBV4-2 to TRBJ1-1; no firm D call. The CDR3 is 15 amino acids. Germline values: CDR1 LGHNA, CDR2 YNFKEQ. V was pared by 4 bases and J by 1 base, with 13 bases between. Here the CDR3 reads CASSPLVGENTEAFF. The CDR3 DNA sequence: TGTGCCAGCAGCCCTTTAGTCGGGGAGAACACTGAAGCTTTCTTT.

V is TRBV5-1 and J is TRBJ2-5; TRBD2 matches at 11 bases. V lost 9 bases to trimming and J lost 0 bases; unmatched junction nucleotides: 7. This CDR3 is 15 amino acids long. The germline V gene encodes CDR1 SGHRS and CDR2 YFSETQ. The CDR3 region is CATSTSGEHQETQYF. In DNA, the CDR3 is TGCGCCACTTCGACTAGCGGGGAGCACCAAGAGACCCAGTACTTC.

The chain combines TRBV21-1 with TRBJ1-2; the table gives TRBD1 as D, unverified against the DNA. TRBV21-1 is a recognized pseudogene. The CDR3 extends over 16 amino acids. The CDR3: CASTHNPWTGGYGYTF. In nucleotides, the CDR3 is TGTGCCAGCACCCATAACCCGTGGACAGGGGGATATGGCTACACCTTC.

CDR3 amino acids: CASSDGQGGEKLFF. As DNA, the CDR3 is TGTGCCAGCAGCGACGGACAGGGTGGAGAAAAACTGTTTTTT. The rearrangement links TRBV9 to TRBJ1-4; 8 positions agree with TRBD1. Germline lookup yields CDR1 SGDLS and CDR2 YYNGEE. V trimming: 3 bases; J trimming: 8 bases; junction bases outside the gene matches: 6. This CDR3 comprises 14 residues.

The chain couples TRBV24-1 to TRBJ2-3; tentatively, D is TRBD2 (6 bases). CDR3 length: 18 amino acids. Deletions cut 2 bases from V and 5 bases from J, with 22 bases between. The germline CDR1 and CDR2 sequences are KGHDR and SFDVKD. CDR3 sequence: CATSDWGTRNIGGDTQYF. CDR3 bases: TGTGCCACCAGTGATTGGGGGACTCGAAATATTGGCGGAGATACGCAGTATTTT.

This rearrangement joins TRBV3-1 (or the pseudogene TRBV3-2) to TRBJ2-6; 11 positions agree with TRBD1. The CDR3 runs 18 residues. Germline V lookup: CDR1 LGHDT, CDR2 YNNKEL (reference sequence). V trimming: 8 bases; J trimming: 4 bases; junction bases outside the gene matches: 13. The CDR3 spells CASSNYGQGASGANVLTF. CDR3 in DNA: TGTGCCAGCTCCAATTACGGACAGGGGGCCTCAGGGGCCAACGTCCTGACTTTC.

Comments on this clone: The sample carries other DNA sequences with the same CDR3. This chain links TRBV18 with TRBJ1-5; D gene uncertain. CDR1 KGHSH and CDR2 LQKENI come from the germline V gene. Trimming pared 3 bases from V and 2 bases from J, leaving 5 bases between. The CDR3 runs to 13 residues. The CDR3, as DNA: TGTGCCAGCTCACCTCAGGGCAATCAGCCCCAGCATTTT. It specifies CASSPQGNQPQHF.

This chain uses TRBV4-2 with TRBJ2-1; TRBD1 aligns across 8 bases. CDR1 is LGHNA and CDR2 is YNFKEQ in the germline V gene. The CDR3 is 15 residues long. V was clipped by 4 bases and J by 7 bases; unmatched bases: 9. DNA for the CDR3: TGTGCCAGCAGCCCGAGCAGGGGGCCAACGAATGAGCAGTTCTTC. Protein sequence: CASSPSRGPTNEQFF.

The CDR3 loop is CASSWGGRELFF. CDR3 in DNA: TGTGCCAGCAGCTGGGGGGGCAGGGAACTGTTTTTT. V usage is TRBV12-3 or TRBV12-4 and J usage is TRBJ1-4, with D possibly matching TRBD1 (6 bases). The CDR3 length is 12 residues. V was cut by 6 bases and J by 12 bases, with 14 bases left in between.

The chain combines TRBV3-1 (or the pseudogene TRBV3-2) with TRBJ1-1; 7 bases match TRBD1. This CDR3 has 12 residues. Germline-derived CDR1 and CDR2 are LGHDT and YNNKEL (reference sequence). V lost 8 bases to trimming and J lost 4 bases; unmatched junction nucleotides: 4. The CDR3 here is CASLGGPTEAFF. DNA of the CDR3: TGTGCCAGCTTAGGGGGCCCCACTGAAGCTTTCTTT.

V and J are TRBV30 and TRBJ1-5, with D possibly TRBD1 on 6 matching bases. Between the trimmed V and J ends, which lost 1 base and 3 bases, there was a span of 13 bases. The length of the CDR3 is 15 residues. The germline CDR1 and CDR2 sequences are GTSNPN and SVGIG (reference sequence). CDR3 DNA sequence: TGTGCCTGGAGTGAGATCACAGGGCCCAATCAGCCCCAGCATTTT. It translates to CAWSEITGPNQPQHF.

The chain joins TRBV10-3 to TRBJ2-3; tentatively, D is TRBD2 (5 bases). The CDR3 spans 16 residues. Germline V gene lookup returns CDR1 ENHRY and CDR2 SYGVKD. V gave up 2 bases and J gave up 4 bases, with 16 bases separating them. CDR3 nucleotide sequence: TGTGCCATCAGTGAGACTAGTATGGGCGAGGCAGATACGCAGTATTTT. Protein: CAISETSMGEADTQYF.

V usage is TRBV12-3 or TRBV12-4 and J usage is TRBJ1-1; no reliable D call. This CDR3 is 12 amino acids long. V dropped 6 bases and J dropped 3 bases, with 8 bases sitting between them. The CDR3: CASRNTDTEAFF. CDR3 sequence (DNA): TGTGCCAGCAGGAATACGGACACTGAAGCTTTCTTT.

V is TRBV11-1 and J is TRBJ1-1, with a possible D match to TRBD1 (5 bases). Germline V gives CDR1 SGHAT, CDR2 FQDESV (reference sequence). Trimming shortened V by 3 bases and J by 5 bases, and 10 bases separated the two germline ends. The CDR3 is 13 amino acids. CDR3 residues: CASSLGPRTEAFF. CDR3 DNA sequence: TGTGCCAGCAGCTTGGGGCCTAGGACTGAAGCTTTCTTT.

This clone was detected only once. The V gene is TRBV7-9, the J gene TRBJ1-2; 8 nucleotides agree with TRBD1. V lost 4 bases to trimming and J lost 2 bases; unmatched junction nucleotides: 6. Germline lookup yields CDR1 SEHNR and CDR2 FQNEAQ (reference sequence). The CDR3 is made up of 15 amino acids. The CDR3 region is CASSWGQDFNYGYTF. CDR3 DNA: TGTGCCAGCAGCTGGGGACAGGATTTCAACTATGGCTACACCTTC. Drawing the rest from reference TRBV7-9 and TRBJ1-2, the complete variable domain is DTGVSQNPRHKITKRGQNVTFRCDPISEHNRLYWYRQTLGQGPEFLTYFQNEAQLEKSRLLSDRFSAERPKGSFSTLEIQRTEQGDSAMYLCASSWGQDFNYGYTFGSGTRLTVV.

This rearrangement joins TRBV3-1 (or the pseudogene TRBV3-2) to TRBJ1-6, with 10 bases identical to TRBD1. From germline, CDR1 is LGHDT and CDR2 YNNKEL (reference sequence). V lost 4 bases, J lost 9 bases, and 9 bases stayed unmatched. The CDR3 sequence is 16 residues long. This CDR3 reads CASSPRTTGGRSPLHF. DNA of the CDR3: TGTGCCAGCAGCCCGCGAACGACAGGGGGCCGTTCACCCCTCCACTTT.

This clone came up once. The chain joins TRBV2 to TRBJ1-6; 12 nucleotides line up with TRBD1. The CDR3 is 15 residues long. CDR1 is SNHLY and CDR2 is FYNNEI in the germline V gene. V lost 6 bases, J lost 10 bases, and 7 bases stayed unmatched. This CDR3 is CASRASGQGASPLHF. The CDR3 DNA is TGTGCCAGCAGAGCCTCGGGACAGGGGGCATCACCCCTCCACTTT.

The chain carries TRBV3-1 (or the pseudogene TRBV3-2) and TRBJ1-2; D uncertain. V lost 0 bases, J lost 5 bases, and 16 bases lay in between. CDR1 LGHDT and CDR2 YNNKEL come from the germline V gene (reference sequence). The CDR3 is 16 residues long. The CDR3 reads CASSQDLEFTPYGYTF. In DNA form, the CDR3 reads TGTGCCAGCAGCCAAGATTTAGAGTTCACCCCATATGGCTACACCTTC.

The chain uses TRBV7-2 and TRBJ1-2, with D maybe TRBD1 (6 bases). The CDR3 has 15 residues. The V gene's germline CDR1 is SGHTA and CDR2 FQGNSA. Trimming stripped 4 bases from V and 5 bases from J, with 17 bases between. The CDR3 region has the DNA TGTGCCAGCAGCTCCCTACAGGGTCTCCTATATGGCTACACCTTC. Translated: CASSSLQGLLYGYTF.